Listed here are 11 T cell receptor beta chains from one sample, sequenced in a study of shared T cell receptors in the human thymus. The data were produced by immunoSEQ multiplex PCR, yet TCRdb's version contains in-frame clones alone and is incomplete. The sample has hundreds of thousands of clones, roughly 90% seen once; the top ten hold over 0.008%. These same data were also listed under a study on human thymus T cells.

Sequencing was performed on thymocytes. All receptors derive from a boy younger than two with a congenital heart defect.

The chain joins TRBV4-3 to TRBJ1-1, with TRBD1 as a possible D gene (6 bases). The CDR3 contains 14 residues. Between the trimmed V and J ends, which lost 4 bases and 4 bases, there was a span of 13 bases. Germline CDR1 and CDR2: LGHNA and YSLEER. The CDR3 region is CASSLGGGGTEAFF. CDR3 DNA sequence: TGCGCCAGCAGCCTGGGTGGGGGCGGCACTGAAGCTTTCTTT.

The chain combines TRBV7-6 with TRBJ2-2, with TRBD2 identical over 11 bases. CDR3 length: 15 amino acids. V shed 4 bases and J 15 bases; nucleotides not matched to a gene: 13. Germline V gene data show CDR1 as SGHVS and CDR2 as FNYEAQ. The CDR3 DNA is TGTGCCAGCAGCTCAGGACTAGCGGGCCTCGTAGGTGTGTTTTTT. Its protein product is CASSSGLAGLVGVFF.

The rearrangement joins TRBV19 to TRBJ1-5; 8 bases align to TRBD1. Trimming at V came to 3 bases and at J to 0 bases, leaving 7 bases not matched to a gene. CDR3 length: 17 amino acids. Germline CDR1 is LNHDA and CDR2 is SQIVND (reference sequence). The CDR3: CASSIPSDRDSNQPQHF. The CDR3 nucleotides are TGTGCCAGTAGTATCCCATCGGACAGGGATAGCAATCAGCCCCAGCATTTT.

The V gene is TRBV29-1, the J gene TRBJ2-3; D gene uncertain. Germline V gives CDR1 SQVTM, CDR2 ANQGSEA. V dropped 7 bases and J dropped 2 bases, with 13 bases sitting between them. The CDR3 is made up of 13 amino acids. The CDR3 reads CSAERRLTDTQYF. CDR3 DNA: TGCAGCGCTGAGCGCAGGCTCACAGATACGCAGTATTTT.

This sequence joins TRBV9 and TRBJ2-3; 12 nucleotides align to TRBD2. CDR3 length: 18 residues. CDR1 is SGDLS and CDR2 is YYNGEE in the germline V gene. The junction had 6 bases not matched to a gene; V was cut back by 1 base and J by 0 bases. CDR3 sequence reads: CASSVLAGGGASTDTQYF. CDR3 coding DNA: TGTGCCAGCAGCGTACTAGCGGGAGGGGGAGCTAGCACAGATACGCAGTATTTT.

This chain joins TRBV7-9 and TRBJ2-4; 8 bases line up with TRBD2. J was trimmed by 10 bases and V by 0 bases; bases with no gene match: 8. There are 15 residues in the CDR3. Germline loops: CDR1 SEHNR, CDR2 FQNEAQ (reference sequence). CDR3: CASSLANEREGIQYF. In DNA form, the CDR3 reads TGTGCCAGCAGCTTAGCGAACGAACGGGAGGGAATTCAGTACTTC.

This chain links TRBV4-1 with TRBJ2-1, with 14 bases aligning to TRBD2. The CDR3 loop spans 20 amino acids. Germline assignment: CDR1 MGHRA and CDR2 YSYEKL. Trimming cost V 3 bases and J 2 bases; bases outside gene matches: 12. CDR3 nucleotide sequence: TGCGCCAGCAGCCATGACCCGGGACTAGCGGGAGAACCCACCTACAATGAGCAGTTCTTC. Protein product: CASSHDPGLAGEPTYNEQFF.

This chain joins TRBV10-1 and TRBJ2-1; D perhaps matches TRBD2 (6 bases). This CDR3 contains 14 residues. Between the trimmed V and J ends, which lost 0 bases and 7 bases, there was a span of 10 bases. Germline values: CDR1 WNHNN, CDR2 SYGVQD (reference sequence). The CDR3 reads CASSESAGCNEQFF. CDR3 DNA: TGCGCCAGCAGTGAGTCGGCGGGATGTAATGAGCAGTTCTTC.

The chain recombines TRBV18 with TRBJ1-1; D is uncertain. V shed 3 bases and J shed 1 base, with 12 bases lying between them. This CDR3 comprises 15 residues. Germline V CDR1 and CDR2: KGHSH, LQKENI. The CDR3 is CASSPLGDTNTEAFF. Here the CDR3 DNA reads TGTGCCAGCTCACCCCTCGGTGACACGAACACTGAAGCTTTCTTT. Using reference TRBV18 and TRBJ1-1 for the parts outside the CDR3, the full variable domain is NAGVMQNPRHLVRRRGQEARLRCSPMKGHSHVYWYRQLPEEGLKFMVYLQKENIIDESGMPKERFSAEFPKEGPSILRIQQVVRGDSAAYFCASSPLGDTNTEAFFGQGTRLTVV.

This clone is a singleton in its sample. CDR3 coding DNA: TGTGCCAGCAGTGACTCGTCCGGACATCTACCCACAGATACGCAGTATTTT. It specifies CASSDSSGHLPTDTQYF. The chain has TRBV6-4 and TRBJ2-3; possibly TRBD1 for D (5 bases). The CDR3 has 17 amino acids. Germline assignment: CDR1 MRHNA and CDR2 SNTAGT. The V gene lost 0 bases and the J gene lost 2 bases, with 15 bases spanning the gap.

The CDR3 here is CASSSEPHHPYEQYF. As DNA, the CDR3 is TGTGCCAGCAGCAGCGAACCCCACCACCCCTACGAGCAGTACTTC. This chain links TRBV21-1 with TRBJ2-7; the D call TRBD2 from the table was never checked on the DNA. TRBV21-1 is flagged as a pseudogene. This CDR3 is 15 amino acids long.